Given below is one T cell receptor (beta chain) in context. Measured with immunoSEQ multiplex PCR; TCRdb has only the in-frame clones, and not every one. The sample has a few hundred thousand clones, 86% seen once; the top ten hold around 2.2%. The sample comes from a study of blood T cell repertoires in COVID-19. Material: peripheral blood. This receptor was identified in a man aged 30 to 45 who had recovered from COVID-19.

The DNA of the CDR3 is TGTGCCAGCAGCTTAAATCGATTACAGAATTCACCCCTCCACTTT. It specifies CASSLNRLQNSPLHF. The chain links TRBV7-2 to TRBJ1-6; the D is unclear. Germline V gene lookup returns CDR1 SGHTA and CDR2 FQGNSA. The V end lost 2 bases, the J end lost 7 bases, and 12 bases lay between the germline ends. CDR3 length equals 15 residues.